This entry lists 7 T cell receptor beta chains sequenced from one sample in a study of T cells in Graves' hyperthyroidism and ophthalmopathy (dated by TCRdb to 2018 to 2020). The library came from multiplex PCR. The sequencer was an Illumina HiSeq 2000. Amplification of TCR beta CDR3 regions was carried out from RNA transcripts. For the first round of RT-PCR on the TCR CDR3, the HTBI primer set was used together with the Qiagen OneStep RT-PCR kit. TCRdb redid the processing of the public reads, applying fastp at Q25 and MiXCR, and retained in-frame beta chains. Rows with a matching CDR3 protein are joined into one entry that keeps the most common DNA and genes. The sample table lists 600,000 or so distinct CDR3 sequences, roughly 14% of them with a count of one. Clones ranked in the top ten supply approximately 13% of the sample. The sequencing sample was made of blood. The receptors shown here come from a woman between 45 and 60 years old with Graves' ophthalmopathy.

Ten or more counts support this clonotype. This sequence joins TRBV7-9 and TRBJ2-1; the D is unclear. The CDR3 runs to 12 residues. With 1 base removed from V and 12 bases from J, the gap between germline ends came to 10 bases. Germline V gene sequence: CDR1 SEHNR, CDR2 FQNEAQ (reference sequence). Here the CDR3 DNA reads TGTGCCAGCAGCTTAGACCGAGGAGCGCAGTTCTTC. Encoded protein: CASSLDRGAQFF.

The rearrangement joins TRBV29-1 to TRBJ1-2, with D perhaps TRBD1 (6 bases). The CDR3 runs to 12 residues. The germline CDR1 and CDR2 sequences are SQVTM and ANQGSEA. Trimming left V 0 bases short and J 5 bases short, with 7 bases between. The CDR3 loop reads CSVEDQGYGYTF. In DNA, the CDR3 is TGCAGCGTTGAAGATCAGGGGTATGGCTACACCTTC.

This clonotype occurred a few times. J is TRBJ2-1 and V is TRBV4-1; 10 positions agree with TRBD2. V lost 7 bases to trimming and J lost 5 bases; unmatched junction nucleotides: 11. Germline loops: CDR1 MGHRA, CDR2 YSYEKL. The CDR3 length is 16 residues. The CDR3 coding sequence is TGCGCCAGCAAAGGGTCCCCTAGCGGGAGTCACAATGAGCAGTTCTTC. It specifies CASKGSPSGSHNEQFF.

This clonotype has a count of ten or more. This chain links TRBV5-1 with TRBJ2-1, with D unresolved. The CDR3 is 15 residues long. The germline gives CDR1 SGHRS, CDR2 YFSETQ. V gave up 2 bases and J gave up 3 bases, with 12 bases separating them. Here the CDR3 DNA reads TGCGCCAGCAGCTTTAGCCCGCAAATCTACAATGAGCAGTTCTTC. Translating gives CASSFSPQIYNEQFF.

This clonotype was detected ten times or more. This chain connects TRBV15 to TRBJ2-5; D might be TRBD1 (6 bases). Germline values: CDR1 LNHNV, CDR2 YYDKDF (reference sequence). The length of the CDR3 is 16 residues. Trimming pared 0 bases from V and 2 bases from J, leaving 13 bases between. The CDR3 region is CATSRDLTGGQETQYF. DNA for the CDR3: TGTGCCACCAGCAGAGATCTGACAGGAGGACAAGAGACCCAGTACTTC.

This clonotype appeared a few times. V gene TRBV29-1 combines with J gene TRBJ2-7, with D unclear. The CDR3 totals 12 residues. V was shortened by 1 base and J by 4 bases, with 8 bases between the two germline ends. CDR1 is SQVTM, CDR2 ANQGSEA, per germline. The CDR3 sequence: CSVEGSRYEQYF. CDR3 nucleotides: TGCAGCGTTGAAGGCAGCCGTTACGAGCAGTACTTC.

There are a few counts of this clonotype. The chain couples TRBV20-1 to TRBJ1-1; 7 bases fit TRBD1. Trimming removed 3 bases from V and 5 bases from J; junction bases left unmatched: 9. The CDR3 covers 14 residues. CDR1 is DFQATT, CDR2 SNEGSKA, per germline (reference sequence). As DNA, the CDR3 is TGCAGTGCTAGTCGCCCAGGGGGAAGAACTGAAGCTTTCTTT. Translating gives CSASRPGGRTEAFF.